Given below is one TCR beta chain in context. Germline V CDR1 and CDR2: LGHNA, YSLEER. V dropped 4 bases and J dropped 5; count of bases not matched to a gene: 1. The CDR3 runs to 13 residues. The data derive from a study of blood T cell repertoires in COVID-19. Study background: Material from acute and convalescent COVID-19 was sourced from the United States, Italy and Spain.

Under the authors' procedure: By means of reference gene primer amplification, nucleated cell counts were estimated. Sequencing used immunoSEQ multiplex PCR; TCRdb keeps in-frame clones, though not all of them. V, J and clone size derive from that table, while D and trimming were established from the DNA sequence. There are 93,000 or so clones in the sample; around nine tenths occur only once, and 3% to 3.5% lies in the top ten. The source is a middle-aged man in a cohort sampled during active COVID-19. The chain recombines TRBV4-3 with TRBJ2-5; 10 bases align to TRBD1. Sequencing was carried out using peripheral blood. The CDR3 loop is CASSRDRGETQYF. In nucleotides, the CDR3 is TGCGCCAGCAGCCGGGACAGGGGTGAGACCCAGTACTTC.